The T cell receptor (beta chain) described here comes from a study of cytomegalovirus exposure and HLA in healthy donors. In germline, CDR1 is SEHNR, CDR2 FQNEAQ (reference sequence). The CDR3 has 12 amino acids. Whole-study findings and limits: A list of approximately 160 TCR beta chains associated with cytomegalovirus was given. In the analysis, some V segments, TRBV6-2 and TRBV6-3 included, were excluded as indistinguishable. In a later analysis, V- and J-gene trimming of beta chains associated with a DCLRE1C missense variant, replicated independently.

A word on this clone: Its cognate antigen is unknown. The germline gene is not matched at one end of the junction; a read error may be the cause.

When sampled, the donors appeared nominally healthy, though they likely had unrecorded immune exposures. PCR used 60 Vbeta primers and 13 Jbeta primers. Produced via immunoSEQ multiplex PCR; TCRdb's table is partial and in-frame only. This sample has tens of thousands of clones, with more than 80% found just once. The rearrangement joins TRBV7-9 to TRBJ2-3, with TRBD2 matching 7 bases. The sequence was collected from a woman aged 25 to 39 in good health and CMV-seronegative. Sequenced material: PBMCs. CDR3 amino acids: CSSSPGGDTQYF. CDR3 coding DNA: TGTTCCAGCAGCCCGGGAGGAGATACGCAGTATTTT.